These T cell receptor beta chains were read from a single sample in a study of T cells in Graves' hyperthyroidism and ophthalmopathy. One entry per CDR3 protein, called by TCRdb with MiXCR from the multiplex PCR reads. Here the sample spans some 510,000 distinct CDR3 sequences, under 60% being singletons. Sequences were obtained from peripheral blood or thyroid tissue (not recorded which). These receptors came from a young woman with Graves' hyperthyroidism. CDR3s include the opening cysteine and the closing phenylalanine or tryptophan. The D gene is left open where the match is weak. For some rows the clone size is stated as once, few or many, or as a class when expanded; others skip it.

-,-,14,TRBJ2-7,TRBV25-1,TGTGCCAGCGTCCAAAGCGGAGCGGACTACGAGCAGTACTTC,CASVQSGADYEQYF
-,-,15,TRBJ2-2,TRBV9,TGTGCCAGCAGCGTAGAGGGGTCGGACTACGGGGAGCTGTTTTTT,CASSVEGSDYGELFF
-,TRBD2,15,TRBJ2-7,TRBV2,TGTGCCAGCAGCAAACTAGCGGGAGGGGGCTACGAGCAGTACTTC,CASSKLAGGGYEQYF
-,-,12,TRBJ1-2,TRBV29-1,TGCAGCTTATCGTCCGATAACTATGGCTACACCTTC,CSLSSDNYGYTF
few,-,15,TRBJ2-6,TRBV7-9,TGTGCCAGCAGCTTCGATCCCTCTGGGGCCAACGTCCTGACTTTC,CASSFDPSGANVLTF
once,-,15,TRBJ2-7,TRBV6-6,TGTGCCAGCAGTCGTAACTCGGGACCGAGCTACGAGCAGTACTTC,CASSRNSGPSYEQYF
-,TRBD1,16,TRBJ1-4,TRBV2,TGTGCCATCAGCCGAAACGCCGGGACAGGAGTAGAAAAACTGTTTTTT,CAISRNAGTGVEKLFF
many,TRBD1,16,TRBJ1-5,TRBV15,TGTGCCACCAGCAGTTTCGGGACAGGTTACAATCAGCCCCAGCATTTT,CATSSFGTGYNQPQHF
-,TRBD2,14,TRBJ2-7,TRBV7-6,TGTGCTAGCAGCTTAGCGGGCACTAGCGCCGAGCAGTACTTC,CASSLAGTSAEQYF
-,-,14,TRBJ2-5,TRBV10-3,TGTGCCAGCAGTGAAAAGACCTACCAAGAGACCCAGTACTTC,CASSEKTYQETQYF
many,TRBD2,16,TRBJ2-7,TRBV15,TGTGCCACCAGCAGAGATGGAACTAGCGGGAGTATTAGGCAGTACTTC,CATSRDGTSGSIRQYF
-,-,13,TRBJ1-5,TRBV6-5,TGTGCCAGCAGACAGCTTAGCAATCAGCCCCAGCATTTT,CASRQLSNQPQHF
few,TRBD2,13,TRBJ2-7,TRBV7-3,TGTGCCAGCAGTTACGGGGAGGGGCTCGAGCAGTACTTC,CASSYGEGLEQYF
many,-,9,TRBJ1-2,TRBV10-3,TGTGCCACGGGTGATGGCTACACCTTC,CATGDGYTF
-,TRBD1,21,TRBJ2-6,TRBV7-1,TGTGCCAGCAGCTCCCTAGGGGGCTGGGGCGGGTTACGCTCTGGGGCCAACGTCCTGACTTTC,CASSSLGGWGGLRSGANVLTF
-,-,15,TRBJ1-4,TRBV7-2,TGTGCCAGCAGCCGAGCCGCTCGGGATAATGAAAAACTGTTTTTT,CASSRAARDNEKLFF
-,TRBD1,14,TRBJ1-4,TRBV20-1,TGCAGTGCGACATCGGCGGGGACAGGAGAAAAACTGTTTTTT,CSATSAGTGEKLFF
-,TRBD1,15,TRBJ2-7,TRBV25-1,TGTGCCAGCAGTGACTACCAACAGGGGTACGACGAGCAGTACTTC,CASSDYQQGYDEQYF
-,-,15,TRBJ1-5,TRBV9,TGTGCCAGCAGCGCCGACAGTAGTATCAATCAGCCCCAGCATTTT,CASSADSSINQPQHF
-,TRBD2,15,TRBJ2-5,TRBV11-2,TGTGCCAGCAGCTTAGGTTTTAGCGGGTCGGAGACCCAGTACTTC,CASSLGFSGSETQYF
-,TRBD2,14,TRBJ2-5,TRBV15,TGTGCCACCAGCAGAGATACTAGCGGGGGCACCCAGTACTTC,CATSRDTSGGTQYF